The 29 T cell receptor beta chains reported below all come from one sample, sequenced in a study of cytomegalovirus exposure and HLA in healthy donors. Vbeta (60) and Jbeta (13) primers were used in the PCR. Here immunoSEQ multiplex PCR was the method, and the copy in TCRdb shows in-frame clones only, minus some. The table has roughly 150,000 clones, 75% to 80% seen once; the top ten hold about 0.66%. Source material: PBMCs. The source of these receptors is a male donor in good health and CMV-seronegative.

This sequence joins TRBV5-1 and TRBJ1-2, with D perhaps TRBD1 (5 bases). Germline lookup yields CDR1 SGHRS and CDR2 YFSETQ. V was cut by 5 bases and J by 8 bases, with 19 bases left in between. The CDR3 is made up of 14 amino acids. The CDR3 DNA reads as TGCGCCAGCAGTTACGATGGACCAGGGTTCGGCTACACCTTC. Translation gives CASSYDGPGFGYTF.

This chain uses TRBV29-1 with TRBJ2-7; D uncertain. The CDR3 length is 12 residues. Germline CDR1 SQVTM, CDR2 ANQGSEA. V lost 6 bases, J lost 4 bases, and 13 bases lay in between. CDR3: CSVTLETYEQYF. The CDR3 nucleotides read TGCAGCGTCACCTTGGAGACGTACGAGCAGTACTTC.

V and J are TRBV12-2 and TRBJ1-2; no check of the table's D call, TRBD1, against the DNA was made. TRBV12-2 is marked as a pseudogene. CDR3 size: 12 residues. CDR3 loop: CASRGTVLGYTF. The CDR3 DNA reads TGTGCATCTAGAGGGACAGTTTTGGGCTACACCTTC.

The chain employs TRBV6-6 and TRBJ2-1, with TRBD2 identical over 11 bases. The CDR3 sequence is 16 residues long. V dropped 5 bases and J dropped 5; count of bases not matched to a gene: 8. In germline, CDR1 is MNHNY, CDR2 SVGAGI (reference sequence). CDR3 in DNA: TGTGCCAGCAGTCTATCCGGGACTAGCGGAAACAATGAGCAGTTCTTC. It specifies CASSLSGTSGNNEQFF.

Only a few counts were recorded for this clone. The V and J genes are TRBV5-1 and TRBJ1-4, with 8 bases aligning to TRBD1. V was pared by 2 bases and J by 4 bases, with 4 bases of the junction left unmatched. CDR3 length: 15 amino acids. In germline, CDR1 is SGHRS, CDR2 YFSETQ. The CDR3 bases are TGCGCCAGCAGCTTCGGACAGGGAGTTAATGAAAAACTGTTTTTT. Translation gives CASSFGQGVNEKLFF. Full variable domain (remainder filled in from reference TRBV5-1 and TRBJ1-4): KAGVTQTPRYLIKTRGQQVTLSCSPISGHRSVSWYQQTPGQGLQFLFEYFSETQRNKGNFPGRFSGRQFSNSRSEMNVSTLELGDSALYLCASSFGQGVNEKLFFGSGTQLSVL.

This chain uses TRBV11-3 with TRBJ1-2; 8 nucleotides line up with TRBD1. The J segment lost 3 bases and the V segment lost 5 bases, leaving 8 bases of the junction unmatched. Germline assignment: CDR1 SGHNT and CDR2 YENEEA. CDR3 size: 15 residues. This chain's CDR3 is CASSRQGAGDYGYTF. CDR3 DNA: TGTGCCAGCAGCCGGCAGGGGGCAGGGGACTATGGCTACACCTTC.

V gene TRBV5-1 combines with J gene TRBJ2-7; 8 positions agree with TRBD1. The germline gives CDR1 SGHRS, CDR2 YFSETQ. With V trimmed by 5 bases and J by 0 bases, 7 bases remained unmatched. The CDR3 has 15 residues. The CDR3, as DNA: TGCGCCAGCAGTTCTACAGGGGGGAGCTCCTACGAGCAGTACTTC. The encoded protein is CASSSTGGSSYEQYF.

The V gene is TRBV18, the J gene TRBJ2-7; possible D gene TRBD1, 7 bases. Trimming took off 0 bases at V and 3 bases at J, with 9 bases between the two ends. This CDR3 has 14 amino acids. The V gene's germline CDR1 is KGHSH and CDR2 LQKENI. The CDR3 nucleotides read TGTGCCAGCTCACCACCTCAGGGGGGCTACGAGCAGTACTTC. This codes for CASSPPQGGYEQYF.

This clone was picked up a small number of times. Here the CDR3 reads CASSPRENTEAFF. The CDR3 DNA follows: TGTGCCAGCAGCCCTCGGGAGAACACTGAAGCTTTCTTT. The chain recombines TRBV6-1 with TRBJ1-1; unclear D gene. The CDR3 is made up of 13 amino acids. Germline-derived CDR1 and CDR2 are MNHNS and SASEGT. Trimming shortened V by 6 bases and J by 1 base, and 9 bases separated the two germline ends.

This chain links TRBV11-2 with TRBJ1-2; a possible D gene is TRBD1 (5 bases). Germline V lookup: CDR1 SGHAT, CDR2 FQNNGV. The CDR3 extends over 14 amino acids. Trimming stripped 5 bases from V and 1 base from J, with 11 bases between. Here the CDR3 reads CASSLTELNYGYTF. CDR3 sequence (DNA): TGTGCCAGCAGCCTGACAGAACTTAACTATGGCTACACCTTC.

V and J are TRBV28 and TRBJ2-1; perhaps TRBD1 as D (5 bases). The germline gives CDR1 MDHEN, CDR2 SYDVKM. The V end lost 4 bases, the J end lost 5 bases, and 18 bases lay between the germline ends. The CDR3 has 16 amino acids. CDR3 DNA: TGTGCCAGCAGTTCCCCGCTTGGCGAGACAGACAATGAGCAGTTCTTC. Protein sequence: CASSSPLGETDNEQFF.

The rearrangement uses TRBV6-6 and TRBJ1-5, with unresolved D. V lost 4 bases and J 3 bases, leaving 16 bases between the germline ends. The CDR3 consists of 16 residues. Germline CDR1 and CDR2: MNHNY and SVGAGI (reference sequence). CDR3 amino acids: CASSLAVYGDNQPQHF. The CDR3 DNA reads TGTGCCAGCAGTTTGGCGGTCTACGGAGACAATCAGCCCCAGCATTTT.

The V gene is TRBV7-9, the J gene TRBJ1-2; D is perhaps TRBD1 (5 bases). This CDR3 has 15 residues. V was shortened by 5 bases and J by 2 bases, with 15 bases between the two germline ends. The germline gives CDR1 SEHNR, CDR2 FQNEAQ (reference sequence). The CDR3 nucleotides are TGTGCCAGCAGCCTGCCGGGAGGGGCGAACTATGGCTACACCTTC. Residues: CASSLPGGANYGYTF.

This clone was seen only once. This chain connects TRBV5-1 to TRBJ1-2; a weak D match, TRBD1 (5 bases). V lost 5 bases and J 2 bases, leaving 13 bases between the germline ends. The CDR3 extends over 14 amino acids. CDR1 and CDR2 (germline): SGHRS, YFSETQ. CDR3 region: CASSSATENYGYTF. CDR3 coding DNA: TGCGCCAGCAGTTCTGCGACAGAAAACTATGGCTACACCTTC.

The J gene is TRBJ2-1, the V gene TRBV19; 8 nucleotides agree with TRBD2. V lost 9 bases to trimming and J lost 10 bases; unmatched junction nucleotides: 11. CDR3 size: 13 residues. Germline CDR1 reads LNHDA; CDR2 reads SQIVND (reference sequence). The DNA for the CDR3 is TGTGCCAGCGCCGGGAGGGCCCTGAGGGAGCAGTTCTTC. Its translation: CASAGRALREQFF.

The chain carries TRBV15 and TRBJ2-7, with D possibly matching TRBD2 (6 bases). The CDR3 runs 14 residues. Germline lookup yields CDR1 LNHNV and CDR2 YYDKDF (reference sequence). Trimming removed 1 base from V and 2 bases from J, with 9 bases in between. CDR3 nucleotides: TGTGCCACCAGCAGAGGCGGAGGGGCCTACGAGCAGTACTTC. Its protein product is CATSRGGGAYEQYF.

The rearrangement uses TRBV6-1 and TRBJ1-5; D is perhaps TRBD1 (6 bases). The CDR3 spans 16 residues. Germline CDR1 is MNHNS and CDR2 is SASEGT. Trimming cost V 4 bases and J 5 bases, with 18 bases left between them. CDR3 loop: CASSAFMGGADQPQHF. DNA of the CDR3: TGTGCCAGCAGTGCTTTCATGGGGGGGGCTGATCAGCCCCAGCATTTT.

The chain is built from TRBV19 and TRBJ1-4, with 9 bases identical to TRBD1. Germline V lookup: CDR1 LNHDA, CDR2 SQIVND (reference sequence). This CDR3 is 16 amino acids long. V lost 5 bases to trimming and J lost 6 bases; unmatched junction nucleotides: 10. The CDR3 sequence: CASSPRGDRAYEKLFF. The CDR3 nucleotides read TGTGCCAGTAGTCCCCGGGGGGACAGGGCTTATGAAAAACTGTTTTTT.

V usage is TRBV29-1 and J usage is TRBJ2-1, with 12 bases lining up with TRBD2. The germline V gene encodes CDR1 SQVTM and CDR2 ANQGSEA. Trimming cost V 8 bases and J 2 bases; bases outside gene matches: 7. The CDR3 extends over 15 amino acids. CDR3 nucleotides: TGCAGCACAGACCGGACTAGCGGGACCTACAATGAGCAGTTCTTC. It encodes CSTDRTSGTYNEQFF.

In its sample, this clone was seen a few times. This sequence joins TRBV2 and TRBJ2-3; D is possibly TRBD2 (6 bases). Germline V lookup: CDR1 SNHLY, CDR2 FYNNEI. The CDR3 sequence is 15 residues long. V was clipped by 8 bases and J by 0 bases, with 15 bases between them. The CDR3 region is CASVLAGSSTDTQYF. The CDR3, as DNA: TGTGCCAGCGTGTTGGCGGGGAGCAGCACAGATACGCAGTATTTT.

The CDR3 nucleotides read TGTGCCAGCAGCTTAGAGAGGGTGGGGACCCAGTACTTC. Protein: CASSLERVGTQYF. The rearrangement uses TRBV13 and TRBJ2-5; tentatively, D is TRBD2 (5 bases). CDR3 size: 13 residues. In germline, CDR1 is PRHDT, CDR2 FYEKMQ (reference sequence). V shed 1 base and J shed 7 bases, with 10 bases lying between them.

The chain combines TRBV7-9 with TRBJ1-3, with D tentatively TRBD1 (5 bases). CDR1 and CDR2 (germline): SEHNR, FQNEAQ (reference sequence). CDR3 length equals 17 residues. The ends were cut back, 1 base at V and 0 bases at J, with 13 bases in the middle. The CDR3 DNA reads TGTGCCAGCAGCTTAGGCATGGCCGGGGGCTCTGGAAACACCATATATTTT. Amino acid sequence: CASSLGMAGGSGNTIYF. Full variable domain (remainder filled in from reference TRBV7-9 and TRBJ1-3): DTGVSQNPRHKITKRGQNVTFRCDPISEHNRLYWYRQTLGQGPEFLTYFQNEAQLEKSRLLSDRFSAERPKGSFSTLEIQRTEQGDSAMYLCASSLGMAGGSGNTIYFGEGSWLTVV.

The chain combines TRBV5-1 with TRBJ2-7, with 10 positions matching TRBD2. Germline trimming cut 3 bases from V and 4 bases from J; bases unmatched to any gene: 7. The CDR3 runs 15 residues. CDR1 is SGHRS, CDR2 YFSETQ, per germline. This CDR3 is CASSSWTSGQYEQYF. CDR3 bases: TGCGCCAGCAGCTCCTGGACTAGCGGACAATACGAGCAGTACTTC.

The rearrangement links TRBV29-1 to TRBJ2-5; 8 bases line up with TRBD2. V trimming: 6 bases; J trimming: 1 base; junction bases outside the gene matches: 1. CDR1 SQVTM and CDR2 ANQGSEA come from the germline V gene. The CDR3 consists of 12 residues. The CDR3 coding sequence is TGCAGCGTCACTAGCGGCCAAGAGACCCAGTACTTC. This translates into CSVTSGQETQYF.

The chain has TRBV6-6 and TRBJ1-1; D may be TRBD1 (5 bases). The V and J ends lost 6 bases and 1 base respectively, with 12 bases between them. The CDR3 contains 14 residues. In germline, CDR1 is MNHNY, CDR2 SVGAGI (reference sequence). The CDR3 protein is CASRRQWANTEAFF. CDR3 coding DNA: TGTGCCAGCAGAAGACAGTGGGCGAACACTGAAGCTTTCTTT.

The chain recombines TRBV4-1 with TRBJ2-5; unclear D gene. Germline-derived CDR1 and CDR2 are MGHRA and YSYEKL. This CDR3 contains 13 residues. The V gene lost 4 bases and the J gene lost 4 bases, with 10 bases spanning the gap. DNA of the CDR3: TGCGCCAGCAGCCCTACTCAGGCAGAGACCCAGTACTTC. It specifies CASSPTQAETQYF.

V is TRBV13 and J is TRBJ2-3, with TRBD2 as a possible D gene (6 bases). Germline V gives CDR1 PRHDT, CDR2 FYEKMQ (reference sequence). The germline V and J ends were trimmed by 5 bases and 0 bases, with 12 bases remaining between them. This CDR3 region has 15 residues. The CDR3 region has the DNA TGTGCCAGCAGCCGACGCGGGACTAGCACAGATACGCAGTATTTT. This sequence encodes CASSRRGTSTDTQYF.

This clone was picked up one time. The genes are TRBV10-3 and TRBJ2-5; a possible D gene is TRBD1 (5 bases). The CDR3 is 13 amino acids. The ends were cut back, 4 bases at V and 5 bases at J, with 11 bases in the middle. In germline, CDR1 is ENHRY, CDR2 SYGVKD. The CDR3 region is CAISGSGQETQYF. The DNA of the CDR3 is TGTGCCATCAGTGGTTCAGGGCAGGAGACCCAGTACTTC.

This chain connects TRBV25-1 to TRBJ2-3, with D possibly matching TRBD1 (7 bases). Trimming left V 2 bases short and J 4 bases short, with 19 bases between. The germline V gene has CDR1 MGHDK and CDR2 SYGVNS. The CDR3 is 17 amino acids. This CDR3 reads CASSEKGGGRGADTQYF. CDR3 DNA sequence: TGTGCCAGCAGTGAAAAAGGGGGTGGCAGGGGGGCAGATACGCAGTATTTT.